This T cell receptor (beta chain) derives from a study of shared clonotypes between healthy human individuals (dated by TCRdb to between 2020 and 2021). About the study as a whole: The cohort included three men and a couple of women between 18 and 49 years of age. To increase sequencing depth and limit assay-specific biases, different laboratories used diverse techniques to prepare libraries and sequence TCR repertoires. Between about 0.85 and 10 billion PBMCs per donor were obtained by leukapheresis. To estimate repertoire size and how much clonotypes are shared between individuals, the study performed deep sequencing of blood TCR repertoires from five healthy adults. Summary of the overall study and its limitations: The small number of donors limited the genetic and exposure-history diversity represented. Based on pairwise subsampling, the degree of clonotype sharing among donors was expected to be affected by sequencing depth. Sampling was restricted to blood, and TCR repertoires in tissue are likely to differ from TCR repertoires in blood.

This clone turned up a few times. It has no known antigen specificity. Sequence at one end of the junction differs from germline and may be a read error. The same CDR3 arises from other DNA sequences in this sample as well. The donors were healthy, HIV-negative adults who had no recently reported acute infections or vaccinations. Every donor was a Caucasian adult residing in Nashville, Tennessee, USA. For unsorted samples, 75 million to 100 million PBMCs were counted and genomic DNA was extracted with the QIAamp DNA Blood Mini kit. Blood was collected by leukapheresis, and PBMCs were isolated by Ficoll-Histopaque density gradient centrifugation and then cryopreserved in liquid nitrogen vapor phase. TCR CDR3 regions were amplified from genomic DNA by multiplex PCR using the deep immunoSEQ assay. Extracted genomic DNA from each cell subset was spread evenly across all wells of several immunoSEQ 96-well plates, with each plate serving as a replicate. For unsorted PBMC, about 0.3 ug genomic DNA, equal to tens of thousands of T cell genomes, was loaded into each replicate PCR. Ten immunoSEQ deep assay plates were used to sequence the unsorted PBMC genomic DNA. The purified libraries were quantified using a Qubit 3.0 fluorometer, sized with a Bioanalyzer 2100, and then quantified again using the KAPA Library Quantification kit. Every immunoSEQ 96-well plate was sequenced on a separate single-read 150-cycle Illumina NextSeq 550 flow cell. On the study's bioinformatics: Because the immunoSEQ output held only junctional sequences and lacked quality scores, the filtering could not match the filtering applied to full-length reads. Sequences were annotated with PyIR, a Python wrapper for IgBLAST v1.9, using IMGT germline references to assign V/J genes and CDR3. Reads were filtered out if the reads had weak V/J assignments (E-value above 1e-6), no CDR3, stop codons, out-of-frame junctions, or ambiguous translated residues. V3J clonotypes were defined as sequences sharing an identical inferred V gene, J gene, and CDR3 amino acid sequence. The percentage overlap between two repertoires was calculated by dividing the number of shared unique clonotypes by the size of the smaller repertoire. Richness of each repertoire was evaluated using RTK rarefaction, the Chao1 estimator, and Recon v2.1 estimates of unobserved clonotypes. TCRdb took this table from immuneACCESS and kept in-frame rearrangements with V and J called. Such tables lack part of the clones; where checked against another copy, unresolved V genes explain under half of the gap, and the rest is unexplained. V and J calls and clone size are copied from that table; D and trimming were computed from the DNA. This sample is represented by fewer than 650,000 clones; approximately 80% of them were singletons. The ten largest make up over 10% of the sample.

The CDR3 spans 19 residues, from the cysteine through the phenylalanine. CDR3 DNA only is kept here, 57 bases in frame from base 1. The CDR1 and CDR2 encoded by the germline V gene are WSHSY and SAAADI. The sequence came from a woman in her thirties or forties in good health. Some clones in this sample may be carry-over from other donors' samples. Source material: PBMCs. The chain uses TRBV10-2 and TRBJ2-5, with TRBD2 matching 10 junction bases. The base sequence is TGCGCGAGCAGGGGGGCTAGCGGGAGTTCGGGGCAAGGGCAAGAGACCCAGTACTTC. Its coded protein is CASRGASGSSGQGQETQYF.